These T cell receptor beta chains were read from a single sample in a study of T cells in Graves' hyperthyroidism and ophthalmopathy. TCRdb re-called the multiplex PCR reads through MiXCR, storing one row per CDR3 protein. In the table there are hundreds of thousands of distinct CDR3 sequences, 30% to 40% of which are singletons. The sequenced sample was blood. These receptors were taken from a woman aged 40 to 55 with Graves' hyperthyroidism. Both conserved end residues are part of each CDR3. Fields, in order: clone size, D gene, J gene, V gene, CDR3 protein, CDR3 DNA. D genes are given only for firm matches. A row's size may be missing; if present it is once, few, many or a size class.

>.|.|TRBJ1-1|TRBV11-3
CASSNEGHGTDAFF
TGTGCCAGTAGTAATGAGGGGCACGGCACTGACGCTTTCTTT
>few|.|TRBJ1-1|TRBV6-5
CASSASFGLITEAFF
TGTGCCAGCAGTGCTAGTTTTGGACTTATCACTGAAGCTTTCTTT
>.|TRBD1|TRBJ2-5|TRBV5-4
CASSLTGQGEETQYF
TGTGCCAGCAGCTTAACGGGACAGGGAGAAGAGACCCAGTACTTC
>.|TRBD1|TRBJ1-1|TRBV7-8
CASSGQGAPYRNTEAFF
TGTGCCAGCAGTGGACAGGGGGCACCCTACCGGAACACTGAAGCTTTCTTT
>many|.|TRBJ1-3|TRBV7-2
CASSLLPRAPSGNTIYF
TGTGCCAGCAGCTTACTCCCTCGTGCGCCCTCTGGAAACACCATATATTTT
>.|.|TRBJ1-1|TRBV5-1
CASSYHRGGNSRKAEAFF
TGTGCCAGCAGCTACCACCGTGGAGGCAACTCAAGGAAGGCTGAAGCTTTCTTT
>many|.|TRBJ1-6|TRBV7-2
CASSLGGWDSPLHF
TGTGCCAGCAGCTTAGGAGGGTGGGATTCACCCCTCCACTTT
>.|.|TRBJ2-7|TRBV4-2
CASSQQGFYEQYF
TGTGCCAGCAGCCAACAAGGATTCTACGAGCAGTACTTC
>.|.|TRBJ2-2|TRBV5-4
CASRTQGNGELFF
TGTGCCAGCAGGACGCAGGGGAACGGGGAGCTGTTTTTT
>.|.|TRBJ1-1|TRBV4-1
CASSLGRVRNTEAFF
TGCGCCAGCAGCCTAGGCAGGGTAAGAAACACTGAAGCTTTCTTT
>.|TRBD2|TRBJ2-7|TRBV5-5
CASSLESGTSGSSQYF
TGTGCCAGCAGCTTGGAGTCTGGGACTAGCGGGAGTTCCCAGTACTTC
>many|.|TRBJ2-7|TRBV7-2
CASSLAAAPYEQYF
TGTGCCAGCAGCTTAGCAGCAGCCCCCTACGAGCAGTACTTC
>many|.|TRBJ1-1|TRBV7-7
CASSPLNLWNTEAFF
TGTGCTAGCAGCCCACTGAACTTATGGAACACTGAAGCTTTCTTT
>many|.|TRBJ2-2|TRBV24-1
CATSSWGYTGELFF
TGTGCCACCAGTAGTTGGGGATACACCGGGGAGCTGTTTTTT
>few|.|TRBJ1-3|TRBV12-3/TRBV12-4
CASSLYPGNTIYF
TGTGCCAGCAGCTTGTACCCCGGAAACACCATATATTTT
>many|.|TRBJ1-2|TRBV10-3
CAISIDGVDGYTF
TGTGCCATCAGTATAGATGGCGTAGATGGCTACACCTTC
>many|.|TRBJ1-2|TRBV10-1
CASSGGRSGYTF
TGCGCCAGCAGCGGGGGGCGGTCCGGCTACACCTTC
>many|TRBD2|TRBJ2-5|TRBV20-1
CSARDGLAGSLETQYF
TGCAGTGCTAGAGATGGGCTAGCGGGGAGCCTAGAGACCCAGTACTTC
>many|.|TRBJ1-1|TRBV29-1
CSLNRGGRTEAFF
TGCAGCCTGAATAGGGGGGGAAGAACTGAAGCTTTCTTT
>few|.|TRBJ1-1|TRBV11-2
CASSPRSQGTEAFF
TGTGCCAGCAGCCCGAGATCCCAGGGCACTGAAGCTTTCTTT
>many|.|TRBJ1-1|TRBV12-3/TRBV12-4
CASRNPEGSTEAFF
TGTGCCAGCAGAAACCCGGAAGGTAGCACTGAAGCTTTCTTT
>once|TRBD2|TRBJ2-5|TRBV7-6
CASSPEAGEETQYF
TGTGCCAGCAGCCCCGAGGCGGGAGAGGAGACCCAGTACTTC
>.|TRBD1|TRBJ1-2|TRBV20-1
CSARDGTGNYGYTF
TGCAGTGCTAGAGACGGGACAGGGAACTATGGCTACACCTTC
>few|TRBD1|TRBJ2-7|TRBV7-8
CASSLARGQGKNEQYF
TGTGCCAGCAGCTTAGCGCGAGGACAGGGAAAAAACGAGCAGTACTTC
>many|TRBD1|TRBJ2-5|TRBV24-1
CATSEQGQQETQYF
TGTGCCACCAGTGAACAGGGACAGCAAGAGACCCAGTACTTC
>many|.|TRBJ1-1|TRBV9
CASSATGADTEAFF
TGTGCCAGCAGCGCAACGGGAGCGGACACTGAAGCTTTCTTT
>once|TRBD2|TRBJ2-1|TRBV19
CASSIVRTSDRSYNEQFF
TGTGCCAGTAGTATAGTCCGGACTAGCGACCGCTCCTACAATGAGCAGTTCTTC
>many|.|TRBJ2-2|TRBV7-8
CASIIRLGGMNTGELFF
TGTGCCAGCATCATTCGGTTGGGCGGCATGAACACCGGGGAGCTGTTTTTT
>.|.|TRBJ2-2|TRBV19
CAAGRVTGELFF
TGTGCCGCGGGCAGGGTGACCGGGGAGCTGTTTTTT
>many|TRBD1|TRBJ1-6|TRBV19
CASSPSTGKANSPLHF
TGTGCCAGTAGTCCCTCGACAGGGAAGGCTAATTCACCCCTCCACTTT
>.|TRBD2|TRBJ2-5|TRBV20-1
CSARYIIAGGGDTQYF
TGCAGTGCTAGATATATTATAGCGGGAGGGGGAGATACGCAGTACTTC
>many|.|TRBJ2-7|TRBV20-1
CSARGTKLSSYEQYF
TGCAGTGCTAGAGGGACGAAGCTGAGCTCCTACGAGCAGTACTTC
>few|.|TRBJ1-1|TRBV6-1
CASSDLGKKNTEAFF
TGTGCCAGCAGCGACCTAGGGAAAAAGAACACTGAAGCTTTCTTT
>many|.|TRBJ1-6|TRBV12-3/TRBV12-4
CASSLRDPRDNSPLHF
TGTGCCAGCAGCCTACGGGACCCGAGGGATAATTCACCCCTCCACTTT
>many|.|TRBJ1-1|TRBV29-1
CSVEGDMNTEAFF
TGCAGCGTTGAGGGTGATATGAACACTGAAGCTTTCTTT
>many|TRBD2|TRBJ2-7|TRBV20-1
CSARVDGLAGLYSYEQYF
TGCAGTGCTAGAGTGGATGGACTAGCGGGATTATACTCCTACGAGCAGTACTTC
>.|TRBD1|TRBJ2-3|TRBV29-1
CSVERTGGTDTQYF
TGCAGCGTTGAACGGACAGGGGGCACAGATACGCAGTATTTT
>many|TRBD1|TRBJ2-7|TRBV4-1
CASSHGQGAKDEQYF
TGCGCCAGCAGCCATGGACAGGGGGCGAAGGACGAGCAGTACTTC
>.|.|TRBJ2-1|TRBV29-1
CSVVTRLREQFF
TGCAGCGTTGTGACAAGGCTCCGAGAGCAGTTCTTC
>.|TRBD1|TRBJ1-4|TRBV7-8
CASSQHRTGLTNEKLFF
TGCGCCAGCAGCCAACACCGGACAGGGCTCACTAATGAAAAACTGTTTTTT
>many|TRBD1|TRBJ1-2|TRBV24-1
CATSDGWDSNYGYTF
TGTGCCACCAGTGATGGCTGGGACAGTAACTATGGCTACACCTTC
>many|.|TRBJ1-5|TRBV7-9
CASSPTSDQPQHF
TGTGCCAGCAGCCCCACTTCCGATCAGCCCCAGCATTTT
>many|TRBD1|TRBJ1-2|TRBV7-9
CASSPGTAYGYTF
TGTGCCAGCAGTCCCGGGACAGCTTATGGCTACACCTTC
>few|.|TRBJ1-1|TRBV6-5
CASLRVKSTGRRVEAFF
TGTGCCAGCCTTCGGGTTAAATCAACAGGGAGGCGTGTCGAAGCTTTCTTT
>few|.|TRBJ1-1|TRBV2
CASLWETPHTEAFF
TGTGCCAGCTTATGGGAGACTCCCCACACTGAAGCTTTCTTT
>many|TRBD2|TRBJ2-5|TRBV27
CASSSLTSGWGETQYF
TGTGCCAGCAGTTCCCTGACTAGCGGGTGGGGGGAGACCCAGTACTTC
>many|TRBD1|TRBJ2-7|TRBV19
CASSPRTGIDEQYF
TGTGCCAGTAGTCCACGGACAGGGATCGACGAGCAGTACTTC
>.|.|TRBJ1-2|TRBV12-3/TRBV12-4
CASSPSNYGHTF
TGTGCCAGCAGTCCAAGCAACTATGGCCACACCTTC
>many|.|TRBJ1-2|TRBV7-9
CASSLDWRELDGYTF
TGTGCCAGCAGCTTGGATTGGAGGGAACTCGATGGCTACACCTTC
>few|.|TRBJ2-7|TRBV6-1
CASSVGASEQYF
TGTGCCAGCAGTGTGGGGGCCTCCGAGCAGTACTTC